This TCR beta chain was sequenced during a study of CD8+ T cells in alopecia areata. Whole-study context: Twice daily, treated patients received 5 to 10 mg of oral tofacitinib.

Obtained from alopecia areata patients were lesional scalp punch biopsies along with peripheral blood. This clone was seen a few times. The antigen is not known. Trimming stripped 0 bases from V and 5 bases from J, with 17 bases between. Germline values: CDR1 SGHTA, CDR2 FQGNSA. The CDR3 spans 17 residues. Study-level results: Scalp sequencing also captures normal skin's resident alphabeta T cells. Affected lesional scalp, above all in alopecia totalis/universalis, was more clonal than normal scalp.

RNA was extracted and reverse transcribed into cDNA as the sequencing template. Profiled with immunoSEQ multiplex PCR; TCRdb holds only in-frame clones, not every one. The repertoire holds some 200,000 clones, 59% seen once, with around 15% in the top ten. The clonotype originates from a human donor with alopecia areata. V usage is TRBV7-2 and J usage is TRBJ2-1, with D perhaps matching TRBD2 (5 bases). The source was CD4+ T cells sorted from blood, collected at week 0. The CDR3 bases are TGTGCCAGCAGCTTAGCGATGCTAGCCCTCTCTCACAATGAGCAGTTCTTC. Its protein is CASSLAMLALSHNEQFF.